A selection of T cell receptor beta chains follows, all from one sample in a study of T cell repertoires in cytomegalovirus infection. TCRdb reprocessed the reads with MiXCR, giving one entry per CDR3 protein. The sample comprises approximately 730,000 distinct CDR3 sequences, about 28% of which are singletons, and about an eighth rests with the top ten. Their antigens are not known. Sequencing used cultured CD8+ T cells from PBMCs, obtained from culture after CMV antigen stimulation. The receptors originated from a human donor in good health (CMV status not recorded). Some clones in this sample may be carry-over from other donors' samples. Both conserved end residues are part of each CDR3. Fields, in order: V gene, J gene, clone size, D gene, CDR3 DNA, CDR3 protein. D genes are given only for firm matches. Expanded clones get a size class; other rows say once, few or many, or leave the size out.

V: TRBV20-1
J: TRBJ1-5
size: few
D: .
DNA: TGCAGTGCTAGAGATTACGGGGACAATCCGAATAGCAATCAGCCCCAGCATTTT
CDR3: CSARDYGDNPNSNQPQHF

V: TRBV27
J: TRBJ2-1
size: few
D: .
DNA: TGTGCCAGCACGGCGGGGATCTCCTACAATGAGCAGTTCTTC
CDR3: CASTAGISYNEQFF

V: TRBV7-6
J: TRBJ2-7
size: .
D: .
DNA: TGTGCCAGCAGCTCTGGTTTGGACATAGGCTACGAGCAGTACTTC
CDR3: CASSSGLDIGYEQYF

V: TRBV5-1
J: TRBJ1-1
size: .
D: .
DNA: TGCGCCAGCAGACCTTACGGACAGCAGAACACTGAAGCTTTCTTT
CDR3: CASRPYGQQNTEAFF

V: TRBV6-1
J: TRBJ1-2
size: .
D: .
DNA: TGTGCCAGCAGTGAACCCGACAGGAAAGAAGGCTACACCTTC
CDR3: CASSEPDRKEGYTF

V: TRBV12-3/TRBV12-4
J: TRBJ1-2
size: .
D: .
DNA: TGTGCCAGCAGCCTAGCCCCGGACAGTCTCTATGGCTACACCTTC
CDR3: CASSLAPDSLYGYTF

V: TRBV19
J: TRBJ1-2
size: .
D: TRBD1
DNA: TGTGCCAGTATCCAAATCCGGGACAGGGAGAGTGGCTACACCTTC
CDR3: CASIQIRDRESGYTF

V: TRBV5-3
J: TRBJ2-2
size: .
D: TRBD2
DNA: TGTGCCAGCAGCTTGTTATACGGGGGGGCGAACGGGGAGCTGTTTTTT
CDR3: CASSLLYGGANGELFF

V: TRBV7-9
J: TRBJ2-1
size: .
D: .
DNA: TGTGCCAGCAGCCCCTCCCGGCAGGGCTATGAGCAGTTCTTC
CDR3: CASSPSRQGYEQFF

V: TRBV6-6
J: TRBJ2-1
size: .
D: .
DNA: TGTGCCAGCAGTTACTCTGAAGGGTGGGTCAATGAGCAGTTCTTC
CDR3: CASSYSEGWVNEQFF

V: TRBV6-2/TRBV6-3
J: TRBJ1-2
size: .
D: .
DNA: TGTGCCAGCAGTTACACCCGCCCGACGGATGGCTACACCTTC
CDR3: CASSYTRPTDGYTF

V: TRBV12-3/TRBV12-4
J: TRBJ1-1
size: .
D: .
DNA: TGTGCCAGCAGTTTTTCTAAGATCACTGAAGCTTTCTTT
CDR3: CASSFSKITEAFF

V: TRBV7-6
J: TRBJ2-7
size: few
D: TRBD1
DNA: TGTGCCAGCAGCCCCCAGACAGGGCCCTACGAGCAGTACTTC
CDR3: CASSPQTGPYEQYF

V: TRBV4-1
J: TRBJ1-2
size: few
D: .
DNA: TGCGCCAGCAGCCAAGAAATTGACCAAGATTTTAACTATGGCTACACCTTC
CDR3: CASSQEIDQDFNYGYTF

V: TRBV7-7
J: TRBJ2-1
size: few
D: TRBD2
DNA: TGTGCCAGCAGCCCCTCCTGGACTAGTTCGAGCAATGAGCAGTTCTTC
CDR3: CASSPSWTSSSNEQFF

V: TRBV7-2
J: TRBJ2-7
size: many
D: .
DNA: TGTGCCAGCAGCTTCTATGGTTTGACCTACGAGCAGTACTTC
CDR3: CASSFYGLTYEQYF

V: TRBV10-3
J: TRBJ2-2
size: .
D: .
DNA: TGTGCCATCAGTGGACCCCTGGCGCCGGCGTGGGACGCGAACACCGGGGAGCTGTTTTTT
CDR3: CAISGPLAPAWDANTGELFF

V: TRBV7-6
J: TRBJ1-1
size: .
D: .
DNA: TGTGCCAGCTACACCAAGGATCCGGGACACCCCGGTGAAGCTTTCTTT
CDR3: CASYTKDPGHPGEAFF

V: TRBV4-1
J: TRBJ2-3
size: .
D: TRBD2
DNA: TGCGCCAGCAGCCAAACCGGCGGGGGGACAGATACGCAGTATTTT
CDR3: CASSQTGGGTDTQYF

V: TRBV2
J: TRBJ1-1
size: .
D: .
DNA: TGTGCCAGCGTCCGCGCTGAAGCTTTCTTT
CDR3: CASVRAEAFF

V: TRBV7-3
J: TRBJ2-1
size: many
D: TRBD1
DNA: TGTGCCAGCAGCTTAAGACAGGGCTCCTACAATGAGCAGTTCTTC
CDR3: CASSLRQGSYNEQFF

V: TRBV12-3/TRBV12-4
J: TRBJ2-3
size: many
D: TRBD1
DNA: TGTGCCAGCAGTTTATACAGGGGAAGCACAGATACGCAGTATTTT
CDR3: CASSLYRGSTDTQYF

V: TRBV6-5
J: TRBJ1-5
size: .
D: .
DNA: TGTGCCAGCAGTTACTCGATCGGAAATCCCCAGCATTTT
CDR3: CASSYSIGNPQHF

V: TRBV27
J: TRBJ2-1
size: many
D: .
DNA: TGTGCCAGCAGTTACGGCAGCTCCTACAATGAGCAGTTCTTC
CDR3: CASSYGSSYNEQFF

V: TRBV9
J: TRBJ2-7
size: .
D: .
DNA: TGTGCCAGCAGCGGAACCGGTCACAACCCCTACGAGCAGTACTTC
CDR3: CASSGTGHNPYEQYF

V: TRBV6-1
J: TRBJ2-1
size: .
D: TRBD2
DNA: TGTGCCAGCACCAACCCGGGAGGGGTCCTCCGAAATGAGCAGTTCTTC
CDR3: CASTNPGGVLRNEQFF

V: TRBV29-1
J: TRBJ1-6
size: few
D: TRBD1
DNA: TGCAGCGTCCTAATTCCCGGGACAGAAGATAATTCACCCCTCCACTTT
CDR3: CSVLIPGTEDNSPLHF

V: TRBV7-3
J: TRBJ1-2
size: many
D: .
DNA: TGTGCCAGCAGCTTAGGGACCCAACATGGCTATGGCTACACCTTC
CDR3: CASSLGTQHGYGYTF

V: TRBV4-1
J: TRBJ2-5
size: .
D: TRBD2
DNA: TGCGCCAGCAGCCAACACCCCGGCGGGGGAGGAGAGACCCAGTACTTC
CDR3: CASSQHPGGGGETQYF

V: TRBV25-1
J: TRBJ2-5
size: .
D: .
DNA: TGTGCCAGCAGTGAAGGAGACAGGGAGGGAGAGACCCAGTACTTC
CDR3: CASSEGDREGETQYF